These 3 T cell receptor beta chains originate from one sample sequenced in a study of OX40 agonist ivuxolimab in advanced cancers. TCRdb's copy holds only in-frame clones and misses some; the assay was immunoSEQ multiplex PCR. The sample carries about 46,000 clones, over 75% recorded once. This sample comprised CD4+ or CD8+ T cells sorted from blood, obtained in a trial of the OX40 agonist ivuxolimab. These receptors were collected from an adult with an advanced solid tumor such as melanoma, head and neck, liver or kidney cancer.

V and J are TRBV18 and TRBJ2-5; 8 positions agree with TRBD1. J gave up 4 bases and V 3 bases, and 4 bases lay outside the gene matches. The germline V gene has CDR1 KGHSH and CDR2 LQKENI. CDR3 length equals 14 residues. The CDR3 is CASSPGRGRETQYF. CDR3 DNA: TGTGCCAGCTCACCGGGCAGGGGGCGAGAGACCCAGTACTTC.

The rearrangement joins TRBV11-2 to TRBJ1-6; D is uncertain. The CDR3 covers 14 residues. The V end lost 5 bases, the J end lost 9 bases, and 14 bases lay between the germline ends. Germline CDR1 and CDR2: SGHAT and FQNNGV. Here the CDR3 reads CASSVIPSGSPLHF. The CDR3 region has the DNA TGTGCCAGCAGCGTCATTCCTTCTGGTTCACCCCTCCACTTT. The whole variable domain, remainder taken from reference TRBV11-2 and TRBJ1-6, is EAGVAQSPRYKIIEKRQSVAFWCNPISGHATLYWYQQILGQGPKLLIQFQNNGVVDDSQLPKDRFSAERLKGVDSTLKIQPAKLEDSAVYLCASSVIPSGSPLHFGNGTRLTVT.

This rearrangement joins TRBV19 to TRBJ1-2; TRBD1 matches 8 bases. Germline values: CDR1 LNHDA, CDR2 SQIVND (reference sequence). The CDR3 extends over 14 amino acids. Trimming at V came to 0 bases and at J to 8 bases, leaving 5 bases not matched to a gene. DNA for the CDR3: TGTGCCAGTAGTATAGATCCAGGGGGCAACGGCTACACCTTC. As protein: CASSIDPGGNGYTF. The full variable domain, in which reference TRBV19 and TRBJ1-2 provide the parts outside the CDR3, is DGGITQSPKYLFRKEGQNVTLSCEQNLNHDAMYWYRQDPGQGLRLIYYSQIVNDFQKGDIAEGYSVSREKKESFPLTVTSAQKNPTAFYLCASSIDPGGNGYTFGSGTRLTVV.